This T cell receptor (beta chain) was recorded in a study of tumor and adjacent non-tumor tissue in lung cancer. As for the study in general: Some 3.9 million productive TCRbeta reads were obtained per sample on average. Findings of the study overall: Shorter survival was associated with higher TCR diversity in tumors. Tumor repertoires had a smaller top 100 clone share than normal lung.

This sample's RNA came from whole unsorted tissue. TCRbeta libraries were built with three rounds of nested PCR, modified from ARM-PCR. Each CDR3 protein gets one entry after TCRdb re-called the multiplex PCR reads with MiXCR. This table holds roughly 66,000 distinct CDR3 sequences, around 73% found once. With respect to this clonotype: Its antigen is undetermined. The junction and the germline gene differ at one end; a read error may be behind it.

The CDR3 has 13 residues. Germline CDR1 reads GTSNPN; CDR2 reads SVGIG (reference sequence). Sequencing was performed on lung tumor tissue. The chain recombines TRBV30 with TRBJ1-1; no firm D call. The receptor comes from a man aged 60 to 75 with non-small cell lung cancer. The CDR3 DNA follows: TGTGCCTGGAGTAGAGGCGAGAACGCTGAAGCTTTCTTT. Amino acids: CAWSRGENAEAFF. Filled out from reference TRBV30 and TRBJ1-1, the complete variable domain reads SQTIHQWPATLVQPVGSPLSLECTVEGTSNPNLYWYRQAAGRGLQLLFYSVGIGQISSEVPQNLSASRPQDRQFILSSKKLLLSDSGFYLCAWSRGENAEAFFGQGTRLTVV.